Shown below are 17 T cell receptor beta chains from a single sample sequenced in a study of shared clonotypes between healthy human individuals. Assay: immunoSEQ multiplex PCR; the TCRdb copy retains only in-frame clones and omits some. Here the sample spans roughly 530,000 clones, about 96% being singletons. Sequencing was done on a sample of naive CD4+ T cells sorted from blood. Stated subset: CD45RA+ positively selected. These receptors came from a woman aged 25 to 39 in good health.

The J gene is TRBJ2-1, the V gene TRBV19, with TRBD2 matching over 8 bases. Germline CDR1 LNHDA, CDR2 SQIVND (reference sequence). The ends lost 3 bases at V and 8 bases at J; junction bases unmatched: 9. This CDR3 has 15 amino acids. CDR3 in amino acids: CASSIMAGGGYEQFF. DNA of the CDR3: TGTGCCAGTAGTATTATGGCGGGAGGTGGATATGAGCAGTTCTTC.

The chain is built from TRBV7-9 and TRBJ2-7, with D hard to call. Deletions cut 4 bases from V and 6 bases from J, with 16 bases between. The germline CDR1 and CDR2 sequences are SEHNR and FQNEAQ (reference sequence). The CDR3 covers 14 residues. CDR3 coding DNA: TGTGCCAGCAGCTCCCCGGGCGGCTTCACCGAGCAGTACTTC. This sequence encodes CASSSPGGFTEQYF.

Here the CDR3 DNA reads TGCGCCAGCAGCTTGGTAGGAGGGGACCAAGAGACCCAGTACTTC. This translates into CASSLVGGDQETQYF. This sequence joins TRBV5-1 and TRBJ2-5; weak D call: TRBD2 (6 bases). The CDR3 runs to 15 residues. The V gene lost 0 bases and the J gene lost 0 bases, with 9 bases spanning the gap. Germline CDR1 reads SGHRS; CDR2 reads YFSETQ. The full variable domain, completed using reference TRBV5-1 and TRBJ2-5, is KAGVTQTPRYLIKTRGQQVTLSCSPISGHRSVSWYQQTPGQGLQFLFEYFSETQRNKGNFPGRFSGRQFSNSRSEMNVSTLELGDSALYLCASSLVGGDQETQYFGPGTRLLVL.

Here the CDR3 reads CASSFEWGQRDEQYF. The CDR3, as DNA: TGCGCCAGCAGCTTTGAGTGGGGGCAACGGGACGAGCAGTACTTC. The chain employs TRBV5-1 and TRBJ2-7; a possible D gene is TRBD1 (6 bases). V gave up 2 bases and J gave up 5 bases, with 17 bases separating them. Germline V gene lookup returns CDR1 SGHRS and CDR2 YFSETQ. CDR3 size: 15 residues.

The genes are TRBV5-1 and TRBJ2-2, with no clear D. Germline V gene sequence: CDR1 SGHRS, CDR2 YFSETQ. Trimming stripped 0 bases from V and 5 bases from J, with 11 bases between. CDR3 length equals 15 residues. The CDR3 loop is CASSLADLGTGELFF. The CDR3 DNA is TGCGCCAGCAGCTTGGCCGACCTAGGGACCGGGGAGCTGTTTTTT.

The genes are TRBV2 and TRBJ2-1, with D perhaps matching TRBD2 (5 bases). V was trimmed by 8 bases and J by 0 bases, leaving 8 bases between them. Germline CDR1 is SNHLY and CDR2 is FYNNEI. The CDR3 covers 13 residues. CDR3 nucleotides: TGTGCCAGCCTCGAGGGCTCCTACAATGAGCAGTTCTTC. This sequence encodes CASLEGSYNEQFF.

This clone was detected only a few times. The chain uses TRBV5-1 and TRBJ1-1; D unresolved. The germline V gene has CDR1 SGHRS and CDR2 YFSETQ. CDR3 size: 13 residues. V was trimmed by 0 bases and J by 4 bases, leaving 7 bases between them. In nucleotides, the CDR3 is TGCGCCAGCAGCTTGGAGGTTCGCACTGAAGCTTTCTTT. Translating gives CASSLEVRTEAFF.

V is TRBV20-1 and J is TRBJ2-5, with D possibly called TRBD1 or TRBD2 (5 bases each). The tail of the sequence fits TRBJ2-7 better, so the J call may be wrong. From germline, CDR1 is DFQATT and CDR2 SNEGSKA (reference sequence). The CDR3 totals 11 residues. The CDR3 coding sequence is TGCAGTGCTGGGACGTCCTACGAGCAGTACTTC. This codes for CSAGTSYEQYF.

CDR3 loop: CASSQGLPREQYF. The CDR3 DNA sequence: TGTGCCAGCAGCCAAGGACTCCCCCGCGAGCAGTACTTC. V is TRBV14 and J is TRBJ2-7; D not certain. The CDR3 spans 13 residues. V was trimmed by 1 base and J by 6 bases, leaving 10 bases between them. CDR1 SGHDN and CDR2 FVKESK come from the germline V gene. Full variable domain (rest looked up from reference TRBV14 and TRBJ2-7): EAGVTQFPSHSVIEKGQTVTLRCDPISGHDNLYWYRRVMGKEIKFLLHFVKESKQDESGMPNNRFLAERTGGTYSTLKVQPAELEDSGVYFCASSQGLPREQYFGPGTRLTVT.

The CDR3 region is CASRDLITGNSPLHF. For the CDR3, the DNA is TGTGCCAGCCGGGACCTTATTACGGGAAATTCACCCCTCCACTTT. The chain combines TRBV2 with TRBJ1-6, with D perhaps TRBD1 (5 bases). Trimming pared 8 bases from V and 7 bases from J, leaving 18 bases between. This CDR3 has 15 residues. Germline lookup yields CDR1 SNHLY and CDR2 FYNNEI.

This chain uses TRBV28 with TRBJ1-1, with 9 bases lining up with TRBD1. With 6 bases clipped from V and 10 bases from J, the junction kept 9 bases outside the gene matches. This CDR3 has 13 amino acids. Per the germline V gene, CDR1 is MDHEN and CDR2 is SYDVKM. CDR3 sequence reads: CASRLQGAYRAFF. CDR3 bases: TGTGCCAGCAGACTACAGGGGGCGTATAGAGCTTTCTTT.

This clone was picked up one time. The genes are TRBV19 and TRBJ2-1; 9 positions agree with TRBD2. The CDR3 length is 16 residues. The V and J ends lost 3 bases and 5 bases, in that order; junction bases with no gene match: 8. Germline values: CDR1 LNHDA, CDR2 SQIVND (reference sequence). The CDR3 DNA reads as TGTGCCAGTAGTATCGGAGTAGCGGGAGTTAACAATGAGCAGTTCTTC. Translating it yields CASSIGVAGVNNEQFF.

The chain has TRBV4-1 and TRBJ1-1; the D is unclear. The CDR3 spans 15 residues. V lost 1 base and J lost 4, with 13 bases in between. Germline CDR1 MGHRA, CDR2 YSYEKL. The CDR3 DNA reads TGCGCCAGCAGCCAAGGTCATAGCGGAGCCACTGAAGCTTTCTTT. Translating gives CASSQGHSGATEAFF.

V is TRBV28 and J is TRBJ2-2; the match to TRBD2 covers 7 bases. The germline CDR1 and CDR2 sequences are MDHEN and SYDVKM. The CDR3 length is 15 residues. The ends lost 6 bases at V and 4 bases at J; junction bases unmatched: 8. The CDR3 DNA sequence: TGTGCCAGCAGCCCGTCGGCGGGAGCCACCGGGGAGCTGTTTTTT. Translated, it gives CASSPSAGATGELFF. The variable domain in full, with the rest retrieved from reference TRBV28 and TRBJ2-2, is DVKVTQSSRYLVKRTGEKVFLECVQDMDHENMFWYRQDPGLGLRLIYFSYDVKMKEKGDIPEGYSVSREKKERFSLILESASTNQTSMYLCASSPSAGATGELFFGEGSRLTVL.

This rearrangement joins TRBV4-2 to TRBJ2-3, with TRBD2 matching 10 bases. This CDR3 comprises 16 residues. Germline lookup yields CDR1 LGHNA and CDR2 YNFKEQ. J lost 3 bases, V lost 1 base, and 4 bases had no gene match. The CDR3 is CASSQGRTSGTDTQYF. CDR3 nucleotides: TGTGCCAGCAGCCAAGGGAGGACTAGCGGAACAGATACGCAGTATTTT.

V and J are TRBV5-1 and TRBJ1-1; perhaps TRBD1 as D (5 bases). The CDR3 length is 13 residues. Trimming took off 4 bases at V and 1 base at J, with 8 bases between the two ends. CDR1 is SGHRS and CDR2 is YFSETQ in the germline V gene. CDR3 in amino acids: CASSTGENTEAFF. CDR3 in DNA: TGCGCCAGCAGCACGGGGGAGAACACTGAAGCTTTCTTT. Using reference TRBV5-1 and TRBJ1-1 for the parts outside the CDR3, the full variable domain is KAGVTQTPRYLIKTRGQQVTLSCSPISGHRSVSWYQQTPGQGLQFLFEYFSETQRNKGNFPGRFSGRQFSNSRSEMNVSTLELGDSALYLCASSTGENTEAFFGQGTRLTVV.

The chain combines TRBV2 with TRBJ2-7; 8 positions match TRBD1. CDR1 SNHLY and CDR2 FYNNEI come from the germline V gene. CDR3 length: 14 amino acids. The V gene end was trimmed by 11 bases and the J gene end by 4 bases; junction bases not matched to a gene: 13. DNA of the CDR3: TGTGCCTCATCCCGGCAGGGGGCTTGGTACGAGCAGTACTTC. As protein: CASSRQGAWYEQYF.